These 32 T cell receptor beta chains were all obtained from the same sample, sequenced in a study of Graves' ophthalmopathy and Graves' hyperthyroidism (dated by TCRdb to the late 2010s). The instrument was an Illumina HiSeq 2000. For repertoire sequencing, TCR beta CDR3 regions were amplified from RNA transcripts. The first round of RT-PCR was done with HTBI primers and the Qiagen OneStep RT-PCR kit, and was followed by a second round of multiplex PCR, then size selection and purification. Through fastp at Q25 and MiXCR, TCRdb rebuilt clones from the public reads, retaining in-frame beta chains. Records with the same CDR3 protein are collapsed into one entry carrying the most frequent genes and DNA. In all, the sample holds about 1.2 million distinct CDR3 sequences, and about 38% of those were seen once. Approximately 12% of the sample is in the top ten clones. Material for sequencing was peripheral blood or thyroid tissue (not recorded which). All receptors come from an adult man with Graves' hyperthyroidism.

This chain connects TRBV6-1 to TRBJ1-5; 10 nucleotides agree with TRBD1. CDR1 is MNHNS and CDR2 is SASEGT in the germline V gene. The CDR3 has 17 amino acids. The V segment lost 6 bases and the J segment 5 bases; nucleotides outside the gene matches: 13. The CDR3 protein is CASSDGQGGRLDQPQHF. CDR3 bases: TGTGCCAGCAGCGATGGACAGGGGGGCCGTCTGGATCAGCCCCAGCATTTT.

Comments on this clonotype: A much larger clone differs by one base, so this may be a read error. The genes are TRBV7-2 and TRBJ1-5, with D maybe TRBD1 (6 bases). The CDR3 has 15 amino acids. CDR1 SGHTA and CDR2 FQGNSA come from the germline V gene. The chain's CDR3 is CASSLALGAVQPQQF. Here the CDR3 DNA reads TGTGCCAGCAGCTTAGCCTTGGGGGCTGTACAGCCCCAGCAGTTT.

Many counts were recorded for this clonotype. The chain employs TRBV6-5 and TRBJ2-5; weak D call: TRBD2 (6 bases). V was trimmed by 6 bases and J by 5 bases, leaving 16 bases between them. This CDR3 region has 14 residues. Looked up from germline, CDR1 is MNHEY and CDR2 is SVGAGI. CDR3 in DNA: TGTGCCAGCAGCCGCCCAGGGAGCGGGGAGACCCAGTACTTC. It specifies CASSRPGSGETQYF.

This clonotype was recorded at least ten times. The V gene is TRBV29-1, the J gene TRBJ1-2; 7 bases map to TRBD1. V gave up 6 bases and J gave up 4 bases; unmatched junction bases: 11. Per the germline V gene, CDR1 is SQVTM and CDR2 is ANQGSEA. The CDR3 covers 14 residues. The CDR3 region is CSVELGQASYGYTF. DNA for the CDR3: TGCAGCGTCGAGTTAGGACAGGCCTCCTATGGCTACACCTTC.

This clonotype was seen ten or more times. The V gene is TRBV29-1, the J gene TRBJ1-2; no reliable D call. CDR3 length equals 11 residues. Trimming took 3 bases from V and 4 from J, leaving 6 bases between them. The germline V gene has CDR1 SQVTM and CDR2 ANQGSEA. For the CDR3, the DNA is TGCAGCGTTGAGTTATCCTATGGCTACACCTTC. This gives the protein CSVELSYGYTF. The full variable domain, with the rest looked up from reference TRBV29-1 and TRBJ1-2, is SAVISQKPSRDICQRGTSLTIQCQVDSQVTMMFWYRQQPGQSLTLIATANQGSEATYESGFVIDKFPISRPNLTFSTLTVSNMSPEDSSIYLCSVELSYGYTFGSGTRLTVV.

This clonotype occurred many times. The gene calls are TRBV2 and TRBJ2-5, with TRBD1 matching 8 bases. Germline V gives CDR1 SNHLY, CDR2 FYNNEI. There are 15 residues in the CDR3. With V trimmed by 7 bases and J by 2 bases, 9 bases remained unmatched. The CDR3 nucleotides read TGTGCCAGCAAAGCGCAGACAGGGGTACAAGAGACCCAGTACTTC. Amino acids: CASKAQTGVQETQYF.

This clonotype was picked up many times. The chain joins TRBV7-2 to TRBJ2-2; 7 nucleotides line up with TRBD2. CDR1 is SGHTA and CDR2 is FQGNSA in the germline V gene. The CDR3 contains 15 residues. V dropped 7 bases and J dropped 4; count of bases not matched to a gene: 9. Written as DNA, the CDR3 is TGTGCCAGCACCGGAGCGGGACTTACCACCGGGGAGCTGTTTTTT. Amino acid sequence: CASTGAGLTTGELFF.

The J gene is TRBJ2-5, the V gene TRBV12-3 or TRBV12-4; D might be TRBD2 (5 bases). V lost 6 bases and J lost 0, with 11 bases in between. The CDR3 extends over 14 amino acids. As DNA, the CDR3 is TGTGCCAGCAGACCGGGATCCAACCAAGAGACCCAGTACTTC. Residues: CASRPGSNQETQYF.

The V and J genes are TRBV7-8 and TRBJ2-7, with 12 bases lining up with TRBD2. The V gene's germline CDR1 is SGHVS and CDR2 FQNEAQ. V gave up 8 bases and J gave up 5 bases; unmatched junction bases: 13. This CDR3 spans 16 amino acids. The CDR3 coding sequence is TGTGCCAGCTCACCACCCGGACTAGCGGGAATAAACGAGCAGTACTTC. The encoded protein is CASSPPGLAGINEQYF.

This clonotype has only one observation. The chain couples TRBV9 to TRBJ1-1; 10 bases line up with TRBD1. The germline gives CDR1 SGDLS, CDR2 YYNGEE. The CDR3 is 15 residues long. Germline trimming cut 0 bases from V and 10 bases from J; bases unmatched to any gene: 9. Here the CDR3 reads CASSVETGGASGAFF. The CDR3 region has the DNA TGTGCCAGCAGCGTAGAGACAGGGGGCGCATCGGGAGCTTTCTTT.

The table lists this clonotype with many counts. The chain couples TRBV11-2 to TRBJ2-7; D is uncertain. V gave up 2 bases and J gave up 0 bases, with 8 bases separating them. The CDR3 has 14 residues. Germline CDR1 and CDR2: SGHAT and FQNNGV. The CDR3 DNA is TGTGCCAGCAGCTTATCTGTCAGCTCCTACGAGCAGTACTTC. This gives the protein CASSLSVSSYEQYF.

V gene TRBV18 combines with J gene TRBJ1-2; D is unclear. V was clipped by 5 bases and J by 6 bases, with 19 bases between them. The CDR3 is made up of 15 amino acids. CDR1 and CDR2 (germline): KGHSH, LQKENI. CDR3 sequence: CASSAIGVGADGYTF. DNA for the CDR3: TGTGCCAGCTCAGCGATCGGCGTCGGAGCCGATGGCTACACCTTC. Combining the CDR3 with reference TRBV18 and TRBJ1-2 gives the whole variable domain NAGVMQNPRHLVRRRGQEARLRCSPMKGHSHVYWYRQLPEEGLKFMVYLQKENIIDESGMPKERFSAEFPKEGPSILRIQQVVRGDSAAYFCASSAIGVGADGYTFGSGTRLTVV.

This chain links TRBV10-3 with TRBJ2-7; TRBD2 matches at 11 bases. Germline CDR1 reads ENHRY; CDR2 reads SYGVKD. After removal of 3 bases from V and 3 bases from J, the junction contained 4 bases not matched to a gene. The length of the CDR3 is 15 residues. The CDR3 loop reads CAISDSGTSGYEQYF. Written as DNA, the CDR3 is TGTGCCATCAGTGATTCCGGGACTAGCGGCTACGAGCAGTACTTC.

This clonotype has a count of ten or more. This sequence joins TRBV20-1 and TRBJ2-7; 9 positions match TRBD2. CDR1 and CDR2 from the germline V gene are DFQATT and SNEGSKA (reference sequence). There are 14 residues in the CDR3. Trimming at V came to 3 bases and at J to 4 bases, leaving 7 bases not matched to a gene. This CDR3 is CSASNPLAGYEQYF. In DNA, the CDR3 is TGCAGTGCTAGTAATCCCCTAGCGGGGTACGAGCAGTACTTC.

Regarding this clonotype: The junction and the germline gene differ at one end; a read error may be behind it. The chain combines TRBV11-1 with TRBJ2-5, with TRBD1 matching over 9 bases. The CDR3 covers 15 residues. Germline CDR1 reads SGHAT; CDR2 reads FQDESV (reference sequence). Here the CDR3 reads CASSRGQGDRETQYF. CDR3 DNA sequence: TGCGCCAGCAGCCGGGGACAGGGCGACCGAGAGACCCAGTACTTC.

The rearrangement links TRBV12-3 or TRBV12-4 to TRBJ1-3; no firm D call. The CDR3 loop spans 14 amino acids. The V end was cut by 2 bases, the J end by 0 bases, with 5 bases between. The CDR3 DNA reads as TGTGCCAGCAGTTTAATCGGCTCTGGAAACACCATATATTTT. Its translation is CASSLIGSGNTIYF.

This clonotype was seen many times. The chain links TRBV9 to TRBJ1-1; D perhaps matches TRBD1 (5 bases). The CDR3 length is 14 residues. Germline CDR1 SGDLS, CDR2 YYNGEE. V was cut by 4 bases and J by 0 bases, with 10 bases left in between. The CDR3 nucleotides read TGTGCCAGCAGCCCGCAGACAGTGAACACTGAAGCTTTCTTT. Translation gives CASSPQTVNTEAFF.

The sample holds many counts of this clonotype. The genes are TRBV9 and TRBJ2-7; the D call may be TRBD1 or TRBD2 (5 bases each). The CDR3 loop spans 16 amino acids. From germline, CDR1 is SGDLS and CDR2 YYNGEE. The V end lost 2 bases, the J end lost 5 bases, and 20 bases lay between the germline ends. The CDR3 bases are TGTGCCAGCAGCGTGATGGGGGAGTCATCGTTGGACGAGCAGTACTTC. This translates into CASSVMGESSLDEQYF.

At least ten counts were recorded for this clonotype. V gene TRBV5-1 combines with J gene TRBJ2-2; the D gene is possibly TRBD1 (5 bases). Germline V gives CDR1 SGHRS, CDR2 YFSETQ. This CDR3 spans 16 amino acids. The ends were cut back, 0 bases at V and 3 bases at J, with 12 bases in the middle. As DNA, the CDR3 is TGCGCCAGCAGCTTGGTCACCAGGGCGGACACCGGGGAGCTGTTTTTT. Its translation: CASSLVTRADTGELFF.

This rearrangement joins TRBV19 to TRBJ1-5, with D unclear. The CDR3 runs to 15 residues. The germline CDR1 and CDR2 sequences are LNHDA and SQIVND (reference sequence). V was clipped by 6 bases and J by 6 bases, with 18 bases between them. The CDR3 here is CASSPAGPEAQPQHF. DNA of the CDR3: TGTGCCAGTAGCCCGGCGGGCCCCGAGGCTCAGCCCCAGCATTTT.

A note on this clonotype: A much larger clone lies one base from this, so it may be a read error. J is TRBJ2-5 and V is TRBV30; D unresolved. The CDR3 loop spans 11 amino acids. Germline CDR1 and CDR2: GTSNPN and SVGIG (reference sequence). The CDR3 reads CAWSVSESQYF. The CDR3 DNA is TGTGCCTGGAGTGTGTCAGAGTCCCAGTACTTC.

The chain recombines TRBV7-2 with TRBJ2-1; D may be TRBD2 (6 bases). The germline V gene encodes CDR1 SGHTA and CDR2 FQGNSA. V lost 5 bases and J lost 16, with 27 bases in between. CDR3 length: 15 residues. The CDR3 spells CASSASAGQPEQRFF. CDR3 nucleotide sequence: TGTGCCAGCAGCGCCTCAGCGGGCCAACCGGAGCAGCGATTCTTC. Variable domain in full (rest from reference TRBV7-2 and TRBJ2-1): GAGVSQSPSNKVTEKGKDVELRCDPISGHTALYWYRQSLGQGLEFLIYFQGNSAPDKSGLPSDRFSAERTGGSVSTLTIQRTQQEDSAVYLCASSASAGQPEQRFFGPGTRLTVL.

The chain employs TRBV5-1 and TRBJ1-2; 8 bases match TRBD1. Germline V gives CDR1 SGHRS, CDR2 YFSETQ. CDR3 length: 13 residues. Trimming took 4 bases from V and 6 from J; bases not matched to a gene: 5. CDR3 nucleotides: TGCGCCAGCAGCGAGGGACAGGCCGATGGCTACACCTTC. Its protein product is CASSEGQADGYTF.

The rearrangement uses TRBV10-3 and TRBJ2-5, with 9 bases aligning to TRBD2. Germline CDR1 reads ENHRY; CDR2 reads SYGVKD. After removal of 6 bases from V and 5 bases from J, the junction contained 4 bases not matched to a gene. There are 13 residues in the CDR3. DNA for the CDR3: TGTGCCATCAGAGACACTAGCGGGGAGACCCAGTACTTC. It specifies CAIRDTSGETQYF.

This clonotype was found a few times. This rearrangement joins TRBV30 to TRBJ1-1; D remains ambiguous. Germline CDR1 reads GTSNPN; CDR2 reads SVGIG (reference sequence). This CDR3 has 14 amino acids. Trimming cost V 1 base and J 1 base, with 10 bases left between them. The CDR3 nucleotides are TGTGCCTGGAGTGCTGTGCGGCGGAACACTGAAGCTTTCTTT. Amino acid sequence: CAWSAVRRNTEAFF.

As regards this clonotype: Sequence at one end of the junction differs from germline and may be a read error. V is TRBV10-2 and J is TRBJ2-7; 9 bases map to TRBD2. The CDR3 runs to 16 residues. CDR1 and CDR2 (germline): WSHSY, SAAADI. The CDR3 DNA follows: TGTGCCAGCAGCCCTCATTTTAGCGGGAGTTCCTACGAGCAGTACTTC. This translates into CASSPHFSGSSYEQYF.

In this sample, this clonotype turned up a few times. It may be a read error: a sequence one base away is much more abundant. The DNA of the CDR3 is TGCAGTGCTAGAGTCGACAGGGGCTTCCTCTCCTACGAGCAGTACTTC. Its translation is CSARVDRGFLSYEQYF. This chain links TRBV20-1 with TRBJ2-7, with TRBD1 matching 8 bases. Germline lookup yields CDR1 DFQATT and CDR2 SNEGSKA (reference sequence). The CDR3 has 16 residues. The J segment lost 0 bases and the V segment lost 1 base, leaving 8 bases of the junction unmatched.

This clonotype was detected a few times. In nucleotides, the CDR3 is TGTGCCAGCAGTGCAGGGAATTTGGGTCAGCCCCAGCATTTT. This gives the protein CASSAGNLGQPQHF. The chain combines TRBV6-5 with TRBJ1-5; maybe TRBD1 (5 bases). Germline V gene lookup returns CDR1 MNHEY and CDR2 SVGAGI. V lost 5 bases and J 6 bases, leaving 14 bases between the germline ends. The CDR3 contains 14 residues.

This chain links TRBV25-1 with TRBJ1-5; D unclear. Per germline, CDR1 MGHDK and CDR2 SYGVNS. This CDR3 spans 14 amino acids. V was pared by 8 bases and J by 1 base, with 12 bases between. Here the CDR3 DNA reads TGTGCCAGCGCCTCGGGCGGCAGCAATCAGCCCCAGCATTTT. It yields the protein CASASGGSNQPQHF.

The CDR3 region is CASSSGTGHNQPQHF. The CDR3 DNA follows: TGTGCCAGCAGCTCGGGAACAGGCCACAATCAGCCCCAGCATTTT. The chain joins TRBV5-5 to TRBJ1-5, with D perhaps matching TRBD1 (5 bases). The CDR3 is made up of 15 amino acids. CDR1 and CDR2 from the germline V gene are SGHKS and YYEKEE (reference sequence). Trimming pared 3 bases from V and 3 bases from J, leaving 13 bases between.

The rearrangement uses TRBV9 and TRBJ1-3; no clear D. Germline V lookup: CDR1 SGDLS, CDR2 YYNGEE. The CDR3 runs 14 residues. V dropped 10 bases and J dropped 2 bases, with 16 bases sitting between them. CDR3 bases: TGTGCCTGGAGTGTAGCGGCTGCTGGAAACACCATATATTTT. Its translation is CAWSVAAAGNTIYF.

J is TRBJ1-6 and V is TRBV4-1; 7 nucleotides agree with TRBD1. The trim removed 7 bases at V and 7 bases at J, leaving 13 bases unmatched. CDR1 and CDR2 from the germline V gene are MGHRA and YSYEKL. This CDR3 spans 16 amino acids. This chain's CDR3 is CASTPSTGRPNSPLHF. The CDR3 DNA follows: TGCGCCAGCACACCTTCGACAGGGCGACCGAATTCACCCCTCCACTTT.